Given below is one T cell receptor (beta chain) in context. This entry is derived from a study of T cell changes during pregnancy in multiple sclerosis. The trim removed 7 bases at V and 5 bases at J, leaving 8 bases unmatched. Per the germline V gene, CDR1 is MNHNY and CDR2 is SVGAGI (reference sequence). There are 13 residues in the CDR3. Data came from immunoSEQ multiplex PCR; TCRdb stores just in-frame clones and leaves some out. The table includes under 65,000 clones, roughly 89% detected once. Sequenced material: peripheral blood, taken in the second trimester of pregnancy. The sequence came from a female donor with multiple sclerosis, enrolled in a pregnancy study. The chain employs TRBV6-6 and TRBJ2-7, with 7 nucleotides matching TRBD1. CDR3 protein: CASTFPDRDEQYF. The CDR3 DNA follows: TGTGCCAGCACCTTCCCCGACAGGGACGAGCAGTACTTC.